This T cell receptor (beta chain) appears in the sequencing data of a study of blood T cell repertoires in COVID-19. Study background: Sites across the United States, Italy and Spain contributed samples from acute and convalescent COVID-19. The analysed material was cDNA or gDNA that came from T cells, B-cell-depleted T cells, or PBMCs.

Seattle enrolled patients during active infection and tracked them longitudinally. The method was immunoSEQ multiplex PCR; TCRdb's version includes in-frame clones alone and lacks a portion of them. The sample has roughly 410,000 clones; about 90% are singletons. V lost 7 bases to trimming and J lost 6 bases, with 21 bases between them. The length of the CDR3 is 15 residues. Germline CDR1 and CDR2: SGHNT and YYREEE (reference sequence). What was sequenced was peripheral blood. The genes are TRBV5-4 and TRBJ2-3, with TRBD2 as a possible D gene (5 bases). The receptor comes from a woman aged 55-70 years with COVID-19, enrolled during active disease. CDR3 in DNA: TGTGCCAGCGCGGCCCAGGTCGGGGAGACGGATACGCAGTATTTT. Translating gives CASAAQVGETDTQYF.